Shown below are 28 T cell receptor beta chains from a single sample sequenced in a study of T cells in Graves' hyperthyroidism and ophthalmopathy. What was amplified from RNA transcripts were TCR beta CDR3 regions. The TCR CDR3 was amplified in a first-round RT-PCR using the HTBI primer set. One entry per CDR3 protein results from TCRdb running MiXCR on the multiplex PCR reads. The table shows some 360,000 distinct CDR3 sequences, with about 15% occurring only once. Sequenced input: blood. The receptors were sampled from an older woman with Graves' hyperthyroidism.

This clonotype was counted many times. The chain joins TRBV24-1 to TRBJ2-1; TRBD1 might be the D (6 bases). Trimming stripped 0 bases from V and 8 bases from J, with 19 bases between. Germline CDR1 KGHDR, CDR2 SFDVKD. The CDR3 runs to 17 residues. The CDR3 DNA follows: TGTGCCACCAGTGATTTGCTGGGACAACGGTTCCCCCATGAGCAGTTCTTC. This translates into CATSDLLGQRFPHEQFF.

This clonotype was counted at least ten times. The V and J genes are TRBV5-1 and TRBJ2-5; TRBD2 aligns across 14 bases. CDR3 length equals 17 residues. The V gene's germline CDR1 is SGHRS and CDR2 YFSETQ. V dropped 0 bases and J dropped 5; count of bases not matched to a gene: 6. The CDR3 sequence: CASSLGLAGGPSETQYF. CDR3 nucleotides: TGCGCCAGCAGCTTGGGACTAGCGGGAGGGCCTTCGGAGACCCAGTACTTC.

This clonotype was recorded once. V and J are TRBV12-5 and TRBJ2-7; a possible D gene is TRBD2 (6 bases). The germline V gene encodes CDR1 LGHNT and CDR2 FRNRAP. There are 12 residues in the CDR3. The ends were cut back, 7 bases at V and 3 bases at J, with 10 bases in the middle. The CDR3 nucleotides are TGTGCTAGTGAGGGGAGGAACTACGAGCAGTACTTC. It is translated as CASEGRNYEQYF.

V and J are TRBV29-1 and TRBJ2-7; D is possibly TRBD2 (6 bases). The CDR3 totals 14 residues. CDR1 and CDR2 (germline): SQVTM, ANQGSEA. V dropped 2 bases and J dropped 1 base, with 12 bases sitting between them. CDR3 nucleotide sequence: TGCAGCGTTGAAACGGGGGAGGTATCCTACGAGCAGTACTTC. Protein: CSVETGEVSYEQYF.

This clonotype was detected many times. The CDR3 protein is CASSFVATTQETQYF. In DNA form, the CDR3 reads TGTGCCAGCAGTTTTGTGGCTACTACCCAAGAGACCCAGTACTTC. The chain has TRBV28 and TRBJ2-5; D gene ambiguous. Germline V gene lookup returns CDR1 MDHEN and CDR2 SYDVKM. The V end lost 3 bases, the J end lost 1 base, and 12 bases lay between the germline ends. The CDR3 is 15 amino acids.

In its sample, this clonotype was seen many times. V gene TRBV18 combines with J gene TRBJ2-2; 7 bases line up with TRBD2. The CDR3 length is 15 residues. Trimming cost V 1 base and J 5 bases; bases outside gene matches: 4. Germline CDR1 and CDR2: KGHSH and LQKENI. The DNA for the CDR3 is TGTGCCAGCTCACCACGGCTAGCGGAGACCGGGGAGCTGTTTTTT. Translation: CASSPRLAETGELFF.

The chain carries TRBV12-3 or TRBV12-4 and TRBJ1-4; D uncertain. Trimming took off 3 bases at V and 2 bases at J, with 7 bases between the two ends. The CDR3 spans 14 residues. Here the CDR3 DNA reads TGTGCCAGCAGTTTCCTCAGTACTAATGAAAAACTGTTTTTT. Residues: CASSFLSTNEKLFF.

The chain couples TRBV7-9 to TRBJ2-7, with TRBD1 matching 8 bases. The length of the CDR3 is 12 residues. V lost 4 bases, J lost 6 bases, and 2 bases stayed unmatched. Germline V gene data show CDR1 as SEHNR and CDR2 as FQNEAQ (reference sequence). CDR3: CASSSGQGEQYF. As DNA, the CDR3 is TGTGCCAGCAGCTCCGGACAGGGCGAGCAGTACTTC. The full variable domain, its missing parts supplied by reference TRBV7-9 and TRBJ2-7, is DTGVSQNPRHKITKRGQNVTFRCDPISEHNRLYWYRQTLGQGPEFLTYFQNEAQLEKSRLLSDRFSAERPKGSFSTLEIQRTEQGDSAMYLCASSSGQGEQYFGPGTRLTVT.

The count of this clonotype is one. V gene TRBV6-4 combines with J gene TRBJ2-1; D gene uncertain. V lost 0 bases and J lost 11, with 5 bases in between. The CDR3 length is 11 residues. Germline CDR1 and CDR2: MRHNA and SNTAGT. The CDR3 is CASSDSSKQFF. As DNA, the CDR3 is TGTGCCAGCAGTGACTCTAGCAAGCAGTTCTTC.

This clonotype came up many times. The CDR3 DNA sequence: TGCAGCGTTCACAGGGGGGGAAACACTGAAGCTTTCTTT. This gives the protein CSVHRGGNTEAFF. J is TRBJ1-1 and V is TRBV29-1; 8 bases agree with TRBD1. J lost 2 bases, V lost 5 bases, and 4 bases had no gene match. Germline lookup yields CDR1 SQVTM and CDR2 ANQGSEA. CDR3 length: 13 amino acids.

This clonotype has a count of ten or more. The CDR3 nucleotides are TGCAGTGCTAGAGATTTGTGGTCCGGGACAGATACGCAGTATTTT. Protein: CSARDLWSGTDTQYF. V and J are TRBV20-1 and TRBJ2-3; no definite D call. Germline CDR1 DFQATT, CDR2 SNEGSKA (reference sequence). V was clipped by 0 bases and J by 3 bases, with 13 bases between them. This CDR3 has 15 residues.

This clonotype showed up many times. The chain employs TRBV30 and TRBJ2-3; D is unresolved. Trimming cost V 4 bases and J 2 bases, with 7 bases left between them. Germline V lookup: CDR1 GTSNPN, CDR2 SVGIG (reference sequence). The CDR3 consists of 12 residues. CDR3: CAWNPDTDTQYF. The CDR3 DNA is TGTGCCTGGAATCCGGACACAGATACGCAGTATTTT.

This clonotype was counted many times. The chain uses TRBV11-2 and TRBJ1-2; a possible D gene is TRBD1 (5 bases). Trimming cost V 1 base and J 3 bases, with 9 bases left between them. The germline CDR1 and CDR2 sequences are SGHAT and FQNNGV. This CDR3 region has 14 residues. CDR3: CASSLGGPYYGYTF. In nucleotides, the CDR3 is TGTGCCAGCAGCTTAGGGGGACCGTACTATGGCTACACCTTC.

The sample holds many counts of this clonotype. V usage is TRBV10-3 and J usage is TRBJ2-5; 8 bases agree with TRBD2. Germline-derived CDR1 and CDR2 are ENHRY and SYGVKD. Trimming took 0 bases from V and 5 from J; bases not matched to a gene: 5. The CDR3 extends over 15 amino acids. CDR3 loop: CAISESNGRAETQYF. In nucleotides, the CDR3 is TGTGCCATCAGTGAGTCGAACGGGAGGGCTGAGACCCAGTACTTC.

This clonotype came up a few times. The chain links TRBV20-1 to TRBJ2-3; no definite D call. This CDR3 has 13 amino acids. Per germline, CDR1 DFQATT and CDR2 SNEGSKA (reference sequence). V gave up 6 bases and J gave up 2 bases, with 12 bases separating them. For the CDR3, the DNA is TGCAGTGCATTATTCCGCAACACAGATACGCAGTATTTT. The encoded protein is CSALFRNTDTQYF.

Ten or more counts support this clonotype. CDR3 loop: CASRWRVTNTEAFF. For the CDR3, the DNA is TGTGCCAGCAGGTGGCGGGTGACAAACACTGAAGCTTTCTTT. The chain is built from TRBV27 and TRBJ1-1; D not certain. Germline assignment: CDR1 MNHEY and CDR2 SMNVEV (reference sequence). V lost 6 bases to trimming and J lost 2 bases, with 13 bases between them. The CDR3 is 14 residues long.

This clonotype was counted a few times. The chain links TRBV5-6 to TRBJ2-1; D not certain. The CDR3 spans 13 residues. Trimming took off 2 bases at V and 4 bases at J, with 7 bases between the two ends. Germline-derived CDR1 and CDR2 are SGHDT and YYEEEE. The CDR3 is CASSFTAYNEQFF. CDR3 nucleotide sequence: TGTGCCAGCAGCTTTACAGCGTACAATGAGCAGTTCTTC.

CDR3 protein: CSARDPGTYEQYF. The CDR3 DNA reads as TGCAGTGCTAGAGATCCAGGAACCTACGAGCAGTACTTC. The chain recombines TRBV20-1 with TRBJ2-7; D gene unclear. V lost 0 bases to trimming and J lost 2 bases, with 8 bases between them. Germline V gene sequence: CDR1 DFQATT, CDR2 SNEGSKA (reference sequence). The CDR3 length is 13 residues.

The sample holds a few counts of this clonotype. The germline gene is not matched at one end of the junction; a read error may be the cause. The genes are TRBV3-1 and TRBJ2-7; TRBD2 might be the D (6 bases). Germline V gene data show CDR1 as LGHDT and CDR2 as YNNKEL (reference sequence). The CDR3 spans 15 residues. This CDR3 is CASSPHRDWRDEQHF. The CDR3 region has the DNA TGTGCCAGCAGCCCTCACCGGGACTGGAGGGACGAGCAGCACTTC.

This clonotype was seen ten or more times. The J gene is TRBJ1-1, the V gene TRBV5-6, with TRBD1 matching over 7 bases. V dropped 2 bases and J dropped 6; count of bases not matched to a gene: 1. Germline CDR1 SGHDT, CDR2 YYEEEE. This CDR3 is 12 amino acids long. For the CDR3, the DNA is TGTGCCAGCAGCTTACAGGGGCCTGAAGCTTTCTTT. It translates to CASSLQGPEAFF.

This clonotype turned up a few times. This rearrangement joins TRBV13 to TRBJ2-3; D possibly corresponds to TRBD2 (6 bases). With 2 bases removed from V and 6 bases from J, the gap between germline ends came to 15 bases. This CDR3 has 15 amino acids. Germline CDR1 PRHDT, CDR2 FYEKMQ (reference sequence). Here the CDR3 reads CASSLRAGSGDTQYF. CDR3 DNA sequence: TGTGCCAGCAGCTTAAGGGCCGGGAGCGGGGATACGCAGTATTTT.

The rearrangement uses TRBV28 and TRBJ1-1; no clear D gene. CDR1 is MDHEN and CDR2 is SYDVKM in the germline V gene. The CDR3 length is 17 residues. The V end lost 5 bases, the J end lost 0 bases, and 19 bases lay between the germline ends. The CDR3 is CASSRLRPQFMNTEAFF. In nucleotides, the CDR3 is TGTGCCAGCAGTAGATTGCGTCCCCAATTCATGAACACTGAAGCTTTCTTT.

This chain links TRBV5-4 with TRBJ1-6; D remains unclear. Germline V gene data show CDR1 as SGHNT and CDR2 as YYREEE (reference sequence). The CDR3 extends over 15 amino acids. Trimming cost V 1 base and J 7 bases, with 12 bases left between them. CDR3: CASSLSGSSNSPLHF. CDR3 nucleotide sequence: TGTGCCAGCAGCTTGTCGGGAAGTAGCAATTCACCCCTCCACTTT.

The chain uses TRBV3-1 and TRBJ2-1, with 7 bases identical to TRBD1. J was trimmed by 3 bases and V by 4 bases; bases with no gene match: 6. Germline V gene lookup returns CDR1 LGHDT and CDR2 YNNKEL (reference sequence). The CDR3 has 15 amino acids. The CDR3 here is CASSLQGSDYNEQFF. The CDR3 bases are TGTGCCAGCAGCCTACAGGGGTCCGACTACAATGAGCAGTTCTTC.

This clonotype was counted many times. The rearrangement uses TRBV27 and TRBJ2-3; 8 nucleotides match TRBD2. With 2 bases clipped from V and 1 base from J, the junction kept 2 bases outside the gene matches. Germline V gene sequence: CDR1 MNHEY, CDR2 SMNVEV (reference sequence). This CDR3 spans 15 amino acids. The CDR3 sequence: CASSLSGRGTDTQYF. Written as DNA, the CDR3 is TGTGCCAGCAGTTTAAGCGGGAGAGGCACAGATACGCAGTATTTT.

This rearrangement joins TRBV7-2 to TRBJ2-7; TRBD2 matches 7 bases. Trimming took 5 bases from V and 3 from J; bases not matched to a gene: 7. The V gene's germline CDR1 is SGHTA and CDR2 FQGNSA. CDR3 length: 14 residues. The CDR3 DNA is TGTGCCAGCAGCCAAGACCGGGAGGTCTACGAGCAGTACTTC. Residues: CASSQDREVYEQYF.

This chain uses TRBV29-1 with TRBJ2-2; 15 bases align to TRBD2. The germline gives CDR1 SQVTM, CDR2 ANQGSEA. The CDR3 length is 17 residues. Germline trimming cut 7 bases from V and 4 bases from J; bases unmatched to any gene: 10. CDR3 bases: TGCAGCGCCGCTCCGGGACTAGCGGGAGGTTCCACCGGGGAGCTGTTTTTT. Translated, it gives CSAAPGLAGGSTGELFF.

At least ten counts were recorded for this clonotype. The CDR3 here is CASTPRQGNPYEQYF. The CDR3 DNA is TGTGCCAGCACCCCCAGACAGGGGAATCCCTACGAGCAGTACTTC. The rearrangement uses TRBV6-1 and TRBJ2-7; 8 bases map to TRBD1. There are 15 residues in the CDR3. The V gene's germline CDR1 is MNHNS and CDR2 SASEGT. The V segment lost 7 bases and the J segment 2 bases; nucleotides outside the gene matches: 10.